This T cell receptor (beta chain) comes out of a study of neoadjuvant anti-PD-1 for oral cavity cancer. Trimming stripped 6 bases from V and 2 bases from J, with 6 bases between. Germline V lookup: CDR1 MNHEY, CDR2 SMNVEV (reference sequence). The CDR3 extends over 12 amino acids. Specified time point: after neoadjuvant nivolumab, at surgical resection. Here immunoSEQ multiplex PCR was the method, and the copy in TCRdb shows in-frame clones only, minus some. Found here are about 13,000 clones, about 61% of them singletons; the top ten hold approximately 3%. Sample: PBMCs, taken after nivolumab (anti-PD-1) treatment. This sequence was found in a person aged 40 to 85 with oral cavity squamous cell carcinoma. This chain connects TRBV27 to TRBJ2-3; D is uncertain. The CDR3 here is CASREATDTQYF. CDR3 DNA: TGTGCCAGCAGAGAGGCCACAGATACGCAGTATTTT.